Shown below are 7 T cell receptor beta chains from a single sample sequenced in a study of CD4 T cells in relation to SARS-CoV-2 and coronaviruses. Libraries were prepared by immunoSEQ multiplex PCR; TCRdb keeps only in-frame clonotypes and omits some of them. The table lists approximately 60,000 clones, just over 90% of them singletons. The specimen sequenced was naive CD4+ T cells from PBMCs. Noted subset: naive CD4+ T cells isolated by negative enrichment. The origin of the receptors is an adult with COVID-19.

The genes are TRBV18 and TRBJ1-5, with D tentatively TRBD1 (5 bases). The CDR3 has 14 amino acids. CDR1 is KGHSH, CDR2 LQKENI, per germline. The germline V and J ends were trimmed by 3 bases and 4 bases, with 10 bases remaining between them. Here the CDR3 DNA reads TGTGCCAGCTCACCGCCCGGGGGGAATCAGCCCCAGCATTTT. Translating gives CASSPPGGNQPQHF.

The chain combines TRBV7-3 with TRBJ2-3; 9 bases match TRBD2. Trimming took 2 bases from V and 1 from J; bases not matched to a gene: 4. CDR1 SGHTA and CDR2 FQGTGA come from the germline V gene. CDR3 length: 16 residues. The CDR3 spells CASSLGASGGTDTQYF. CDR3 sequence (DNA): TGTGCCAGCAGCTTAGGTGCTAGCGGGGGCACAGATACGCAGTATTTT.

The chain combines TRBV5-1 with TRBJ2-1, with 10 nucleotides matching TRBD2. Germline loops: CDR1 SGHRS, CDR2 YFSETQ. J lost 5 bases, V lost 10 bases, and 6 bases had no gene match. The CDR3 is made up of 13 amino acids. CDR3 DNA sequence: TGCGCCCCTGCTAGCGGGAGAAACAATGAGCAGTTCTTC. Translating it yields CAPASGRNNEQFF.

The chain links TRBV6-2 or TRBV6-3 to TRBJ2-3; D assignment may be TRBD1 or TRBD2 (5 bases each). Per germline, CDR1 MNHEY and CDR2 SVGEGT. Trimming cost V 2 bases and J 1 base, with 10 bases left between them. The CDR3 contains 15 residues. The CDR3 bases are TGTGCCAGCAGTTACCCGGGACGGGGCACAGATACGCAGTATTTT. It translates to CASSYPGRGTDTQYF.

V usage is TRBV7-2 and J usage is TRBJ2-5; the D gene is possibly TRBD2 (5 bases). This CDR3 region has 15 residues. Germline CDR1 reads SGHTA; CDR2 reads FQGNSA. Trimming shortened V by 6 bases and J by 1 base, and 15 bases separated the two germline ends. The CDR3 nucleotides are TGTGCCAGCAGACTTAGCTCGAGCGGCCAAGAGACCCAGTACTTC. Translation gives CASRLSSSGQETQYF.

This chain connects TRBV11-2 to TRBJ2-5; 12 nucleotides agree with TRBD2. This CDR3 comprises 18 residues. V trimming: 2 bases; J trimming: 5 bases; junction bases outside the gene matches: 12. Germline-derived CDR1 and CDR2 are SGHAT and FQNNGV. The CDR3 loop reads CASSLSTSGSAVRETQYF. The CDR3 nucleotides read TGTGCCAGCAGCTTATCGACTAGCGGGAGTGCAGTAAGGGAGACCCAGTACTTC.

V and J are TRBV6-6 and TRBJ1-1, with D possibly matching TRBD1 (5 bases). Germline values: CDR1 MNHNY, CDR2 SVGAGI (reference sequence). CDR3 size: 13 residues. Trimming took 2 bases from V and 10 from J, leaving 14 bases between them. For the CDR3, the DNA is TGTGCCAGCAGTTACGGGACGGGCGAGGGAGCTTTCTTT. Amino acids: CASSYGTGEGAFF.